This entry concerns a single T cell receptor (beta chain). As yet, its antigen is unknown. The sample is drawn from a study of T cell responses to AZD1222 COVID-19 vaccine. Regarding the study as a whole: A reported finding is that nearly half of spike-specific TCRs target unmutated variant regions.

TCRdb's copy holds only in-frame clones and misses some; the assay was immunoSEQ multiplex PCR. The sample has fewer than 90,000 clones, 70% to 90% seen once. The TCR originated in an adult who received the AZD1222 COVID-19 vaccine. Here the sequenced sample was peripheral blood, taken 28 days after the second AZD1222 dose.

The DNA of the CDR3 is TGTGCCACCAGTGCTCCCGGACAGGGCACAGATACGCAGTATTTT. It specifies CATSAPGQGTDTQYF. The rearrangement links TRBV24-1 to TRBJ2-3; 7 bases line up with TRBD1. Germline lookup yields CDR1 KGHDR and CDR2 SFDVKD. The CDR3 is made up of 15 amino acids. V shed 5 bases and J 1 base; nucleotides not matched to a gene: 5.